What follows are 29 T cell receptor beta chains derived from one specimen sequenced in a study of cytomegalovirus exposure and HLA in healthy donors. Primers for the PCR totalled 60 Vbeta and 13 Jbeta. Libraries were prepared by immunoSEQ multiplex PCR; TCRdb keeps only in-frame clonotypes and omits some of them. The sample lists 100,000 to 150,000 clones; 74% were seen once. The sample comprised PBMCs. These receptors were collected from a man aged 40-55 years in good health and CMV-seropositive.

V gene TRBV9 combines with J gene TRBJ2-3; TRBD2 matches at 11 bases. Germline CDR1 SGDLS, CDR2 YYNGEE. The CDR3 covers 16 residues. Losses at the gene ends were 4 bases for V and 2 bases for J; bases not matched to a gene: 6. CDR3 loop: CASSLVLAGDTDTQYF. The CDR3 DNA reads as TGTGCCAGCAGCCTAGTACTAGCGGGAGACACAGATACGCAGTATTTT. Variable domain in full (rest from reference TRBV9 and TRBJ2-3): DSGVTQTPKHLITATGQRVTLRCSPRSGDLSVYWYQQSLDQGLQFLIQYYNGEERAKGNILERFSAQQFPDLHSELNLSSLELGDSALYFCASSLVLAGDTDTQYFGPGTRLTVL.

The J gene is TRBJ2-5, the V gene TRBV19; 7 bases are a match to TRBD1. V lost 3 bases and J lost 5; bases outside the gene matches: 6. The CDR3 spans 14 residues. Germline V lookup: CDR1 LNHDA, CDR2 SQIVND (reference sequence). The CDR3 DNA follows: TGTGCCAGTAGTATCTCCGACAGGGCGGAGACCCAGTACTTC. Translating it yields CASSISDRAETQYF.

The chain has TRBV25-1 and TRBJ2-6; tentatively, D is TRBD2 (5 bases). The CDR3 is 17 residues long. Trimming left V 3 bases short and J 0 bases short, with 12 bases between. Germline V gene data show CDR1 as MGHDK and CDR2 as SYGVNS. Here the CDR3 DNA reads TGTGCCAGCAGTGACCGGGATCGGGGCTCTGGGGCCAACGTCCTGACTTTC. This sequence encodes CASSDRDRGSGANVLTF.

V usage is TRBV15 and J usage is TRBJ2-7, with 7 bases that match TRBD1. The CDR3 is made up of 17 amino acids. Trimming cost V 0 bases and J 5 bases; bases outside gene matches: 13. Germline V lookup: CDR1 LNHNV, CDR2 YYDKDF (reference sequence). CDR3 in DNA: TGTGCCACCAGCAGAGATAGGGGGCCGAACTCAAATGACGAGCAGTACTTC. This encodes CATSRDRGPNSNDEQYF.

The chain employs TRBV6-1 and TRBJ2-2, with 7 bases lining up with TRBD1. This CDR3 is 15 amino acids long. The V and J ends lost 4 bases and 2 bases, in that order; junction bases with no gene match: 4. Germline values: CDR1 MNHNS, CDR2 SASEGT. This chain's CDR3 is CASSADRVNTGELFF. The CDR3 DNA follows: TGTGCCAGCAGTGCCGACAGGGTAAACACCGGGGAGCTGTTTTTT.

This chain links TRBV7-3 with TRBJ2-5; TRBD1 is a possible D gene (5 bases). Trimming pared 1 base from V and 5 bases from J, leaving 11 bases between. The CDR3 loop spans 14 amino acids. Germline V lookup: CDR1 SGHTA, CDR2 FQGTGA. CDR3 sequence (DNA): TGTGCCAGCAGCTTAAGGGGATCAGGGGAGACCCAGTACTTC. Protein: CASSLRGSGETQYF.

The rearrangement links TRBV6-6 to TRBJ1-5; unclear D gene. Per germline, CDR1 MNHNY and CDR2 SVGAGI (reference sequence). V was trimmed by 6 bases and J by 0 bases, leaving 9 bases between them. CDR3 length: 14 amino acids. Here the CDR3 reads CASSGEHSNQPQHF. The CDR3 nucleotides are TGTGCCAGCAGCGGAGAGCATAGCAATCAGCCCCAGCATTTT.

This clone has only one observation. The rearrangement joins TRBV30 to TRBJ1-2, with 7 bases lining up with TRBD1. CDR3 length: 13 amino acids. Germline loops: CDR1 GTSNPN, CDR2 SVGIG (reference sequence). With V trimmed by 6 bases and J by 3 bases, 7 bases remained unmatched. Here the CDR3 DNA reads TGTGCCTGTGACAGGGAATCGGACTATGGCTACACCTTC. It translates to CACDRESDYGYTF.

The CDR3 spells CASSLARTVNEKLFF. Here the CDR3 DNA reads TGTGCCAGCAGCTTAGCGCGGACAGTTAATGAAAAACTGTTTTTT. The chain has TRBV7-4 and TRBJ1-4, with D perhaps matching TRBD1 (6 bases). Germline assignment: CDR1 SGHVT and CDR2 SQSDAQ. Trimming removed 0 bases at V and 4 bases at J, with 9 bases between. The CDR3 has 15 residues.

The CDR3 is CASRPGPKSPYNEQFF. The CDR3 DNA reads TGCGCCAGCAGACCGGGTCCCAAAAGTCCCTACAATGAGCAGTTCTTC. The gene calls are TRBV4-3 and TRBJ2-1; D is ambiguous. V lost 6 bases, J lost 2 bases, and 17 bases lay in between. Germline loops: CDR1 LGHNA, CDR2 YSLEER. The CDR3 loop spans 16 amino acids.

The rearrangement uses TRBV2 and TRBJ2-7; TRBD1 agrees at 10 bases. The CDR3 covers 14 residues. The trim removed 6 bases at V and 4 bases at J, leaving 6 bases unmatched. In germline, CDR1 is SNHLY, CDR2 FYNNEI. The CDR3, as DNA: TGTGCCAGCAGCCCCGGGACAGGGGATTACGAGCAGTACTTC. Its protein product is CASSPGTGDYEQYF.

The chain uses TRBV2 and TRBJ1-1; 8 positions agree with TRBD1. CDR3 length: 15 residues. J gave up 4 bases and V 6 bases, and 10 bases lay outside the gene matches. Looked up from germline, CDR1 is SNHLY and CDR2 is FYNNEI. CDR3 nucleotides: TGTGCCAGCAGCGACCAAACAGGGGGGGGCACTGAAGCTTTCTTT. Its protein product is CASSDQTGGGTEAFF.

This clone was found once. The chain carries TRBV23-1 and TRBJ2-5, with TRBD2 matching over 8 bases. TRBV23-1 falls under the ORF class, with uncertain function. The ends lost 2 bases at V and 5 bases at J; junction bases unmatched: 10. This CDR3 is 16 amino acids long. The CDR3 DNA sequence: TGCGCCAGCAGTCAAACTCGTGCGGGGGGCGGGGAGACCCAGTACTTC. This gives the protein CASSQTRAGGGETQYF.

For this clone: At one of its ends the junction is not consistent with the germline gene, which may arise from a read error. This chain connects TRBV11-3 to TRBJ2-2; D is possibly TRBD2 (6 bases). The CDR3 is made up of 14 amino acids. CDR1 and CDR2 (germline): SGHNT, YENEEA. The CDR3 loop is CASSFTLNTGGLFF. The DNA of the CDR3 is TGTGCCAGCAGCTTCACACTGAACACCGGGGGGCTGTTTTTT. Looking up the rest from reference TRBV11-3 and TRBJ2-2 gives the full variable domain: EAGVVQSPRYKIIEKKQPVAFWCNPISGHNTLYWYLQNLGQGPELLIRYENEEAVDDSQLPKDRFSAERLKGVDSTLKIQPAELGDSAVYLCASSFTLNTGGLFFGEGSRLTVL.

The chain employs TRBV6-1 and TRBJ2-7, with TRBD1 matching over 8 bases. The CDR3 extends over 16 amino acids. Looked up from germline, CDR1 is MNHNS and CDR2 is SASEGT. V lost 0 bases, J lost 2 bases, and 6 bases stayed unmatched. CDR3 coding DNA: TGTGCCAGCAGTGAAGCCGGGTCAGGGGGCCCCTACGAGCAGTACTTC. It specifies CASSEAGSGGPYEQYF.

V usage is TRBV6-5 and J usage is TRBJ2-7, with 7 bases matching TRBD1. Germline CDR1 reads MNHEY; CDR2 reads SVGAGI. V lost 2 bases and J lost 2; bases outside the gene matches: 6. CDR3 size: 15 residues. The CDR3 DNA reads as TGTGCCAGCAGTTACGGGACAGTCCTGCCCTACGAGCAGTACTTC. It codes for CASSYGTVLPYEQYF.

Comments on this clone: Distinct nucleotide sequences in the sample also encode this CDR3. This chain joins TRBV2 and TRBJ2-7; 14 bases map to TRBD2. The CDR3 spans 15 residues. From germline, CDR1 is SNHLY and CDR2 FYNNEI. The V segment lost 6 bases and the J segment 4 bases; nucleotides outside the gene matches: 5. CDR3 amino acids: CASREGLAGAYEQYF. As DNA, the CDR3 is TGTGCCAGCAGGGAGGGACTAGCGGGGGCATACGAGCAGTACTTC.

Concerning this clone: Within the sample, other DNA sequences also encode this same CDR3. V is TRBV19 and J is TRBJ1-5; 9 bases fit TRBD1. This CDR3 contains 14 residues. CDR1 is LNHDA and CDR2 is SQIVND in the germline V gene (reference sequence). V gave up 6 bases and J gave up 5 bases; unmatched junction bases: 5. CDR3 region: CASSTTGGDQPQHF. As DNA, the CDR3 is TGTGCCAGTAGCACTACAGGGGGCGATCAGCCCCAGCATTTT.

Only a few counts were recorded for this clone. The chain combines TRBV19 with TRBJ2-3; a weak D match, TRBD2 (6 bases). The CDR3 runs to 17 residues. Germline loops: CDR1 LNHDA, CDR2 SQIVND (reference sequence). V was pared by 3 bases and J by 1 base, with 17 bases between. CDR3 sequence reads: CASSMGEWRDRTDTQYF. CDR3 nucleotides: TGTGCCAGTAGTATGGGGGAGTGGAGGGACCGCACAGATACGCAGTATTTT.

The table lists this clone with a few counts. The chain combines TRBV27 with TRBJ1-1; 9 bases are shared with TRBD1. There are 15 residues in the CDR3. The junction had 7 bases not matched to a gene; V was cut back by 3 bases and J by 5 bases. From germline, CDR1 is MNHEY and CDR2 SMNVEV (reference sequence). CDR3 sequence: CASSFPPGQGTEAFF. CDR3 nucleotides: TGTGCCAGCAGTTTCCCCCCGGGACAGGGAACTGAAGCTTTCTTT.

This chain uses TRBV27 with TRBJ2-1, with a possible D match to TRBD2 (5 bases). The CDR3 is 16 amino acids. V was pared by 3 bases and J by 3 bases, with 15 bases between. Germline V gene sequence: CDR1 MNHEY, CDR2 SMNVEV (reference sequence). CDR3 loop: CASSLGTGIFYNEQFF. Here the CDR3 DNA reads TGTGCCAGCAGTTTGGGCACGGGGATTTTCTACAATGAGCAGTTCTTC.

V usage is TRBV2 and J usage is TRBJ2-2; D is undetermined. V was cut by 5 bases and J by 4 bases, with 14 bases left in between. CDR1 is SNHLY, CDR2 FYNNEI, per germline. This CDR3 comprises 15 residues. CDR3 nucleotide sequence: TGTGCCAGCAGTAGATCTCCGTTGGCCACCGGGGAGCTGTTTTTT. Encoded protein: CASSRSPLATGELFF. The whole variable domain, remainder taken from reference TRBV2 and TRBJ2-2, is EPEVTQTPSHQVTQMGQEVILRCVPISNHLYFYWYRQILGQKVEFLVSFYNNEISEKSEIFDDQFSVERPDGSNFTLKIRSTKLEDSAMYFCASSRSPLATGELFFGEGSRLTVL.

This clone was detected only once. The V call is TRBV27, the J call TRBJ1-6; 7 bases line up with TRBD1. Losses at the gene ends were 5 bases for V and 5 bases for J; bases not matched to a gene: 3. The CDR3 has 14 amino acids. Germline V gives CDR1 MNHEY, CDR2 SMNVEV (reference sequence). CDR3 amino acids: CASSGGQHNSPLHF. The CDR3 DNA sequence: TGTGCCAGCAGTGGGGGACAGCATAATTCACCCCTCCACTTT.

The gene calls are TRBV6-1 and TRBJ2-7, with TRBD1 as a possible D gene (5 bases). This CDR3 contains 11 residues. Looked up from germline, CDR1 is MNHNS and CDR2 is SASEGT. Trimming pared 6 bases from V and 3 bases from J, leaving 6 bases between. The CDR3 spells CASRDNYEQYF. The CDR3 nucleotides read TGTGCCAGCAGGGACAACTACGAGCAGTACTTC.

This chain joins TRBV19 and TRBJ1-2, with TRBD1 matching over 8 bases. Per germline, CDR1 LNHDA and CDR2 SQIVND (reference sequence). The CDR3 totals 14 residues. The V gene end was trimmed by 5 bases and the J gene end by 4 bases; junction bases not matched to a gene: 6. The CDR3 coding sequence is TGTGCCAGTAGTTCAGGGGGCAACGCCTATGGCTACACCTTC. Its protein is CASSSGGNAYGYTF. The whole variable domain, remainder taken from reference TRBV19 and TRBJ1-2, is DGGITQSPKYLFRKEGQNVTLSCEQNLNHDAMYWYRQDPGQGLRLIYYSQIVNDFQKGDIAEGYSVSREKKESFPLTVTSAQKNPTAFYLCASSSGGNAYGYTFGSGTRLTVV.

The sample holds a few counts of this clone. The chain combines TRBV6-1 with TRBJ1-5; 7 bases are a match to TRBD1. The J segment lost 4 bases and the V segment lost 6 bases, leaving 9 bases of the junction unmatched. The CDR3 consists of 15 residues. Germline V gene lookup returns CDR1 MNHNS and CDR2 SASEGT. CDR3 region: CASSGGGRLNQPQHF. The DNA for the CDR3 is TGTGCCAGCAGCGGAGGGGGCAGGTTGAATCAGCCCCAGCATTTT.

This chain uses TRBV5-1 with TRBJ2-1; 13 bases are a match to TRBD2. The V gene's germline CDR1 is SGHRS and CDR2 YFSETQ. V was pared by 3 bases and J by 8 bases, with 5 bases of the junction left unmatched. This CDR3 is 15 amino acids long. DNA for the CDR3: TGCGCCAGCAGCTCCCGACTAGCGGGGGGTTATGAGCAGTTCTTC. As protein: CASSSRLAGGYEQFF.

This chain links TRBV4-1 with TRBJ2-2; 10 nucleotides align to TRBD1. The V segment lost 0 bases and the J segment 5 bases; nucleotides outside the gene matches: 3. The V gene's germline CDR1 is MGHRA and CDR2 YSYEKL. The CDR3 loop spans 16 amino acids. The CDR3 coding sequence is TGCGCCAGCAGCCAAGAGAAGGGACAGGGGACCGGGGAGCTGTTTTTT. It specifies CASSQEKGQGTGELFF.

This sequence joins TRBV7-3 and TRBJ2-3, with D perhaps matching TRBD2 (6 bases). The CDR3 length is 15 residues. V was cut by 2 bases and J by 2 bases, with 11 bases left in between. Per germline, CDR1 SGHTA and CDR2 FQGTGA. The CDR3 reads CASSLGGIPTDTQYF. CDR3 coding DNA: TGTGCCAGCAGCTTAGGAGGGATCCCCACAGATACGCAGTATTTT.